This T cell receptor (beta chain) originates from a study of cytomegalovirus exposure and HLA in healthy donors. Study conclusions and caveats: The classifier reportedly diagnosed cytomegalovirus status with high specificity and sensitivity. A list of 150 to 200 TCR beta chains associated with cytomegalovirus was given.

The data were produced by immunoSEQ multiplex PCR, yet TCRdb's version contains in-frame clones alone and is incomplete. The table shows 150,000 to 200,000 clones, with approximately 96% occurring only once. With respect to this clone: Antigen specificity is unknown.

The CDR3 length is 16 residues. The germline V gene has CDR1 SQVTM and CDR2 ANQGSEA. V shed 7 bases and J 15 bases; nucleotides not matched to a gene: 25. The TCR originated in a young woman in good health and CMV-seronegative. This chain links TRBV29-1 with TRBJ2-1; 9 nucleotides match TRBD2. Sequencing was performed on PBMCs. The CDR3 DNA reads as TGCAGCGCCTCGTTTGTTGCGGGGGGGCCCATTCAGTCGCTGTTCTTC. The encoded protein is CSASFVAGGPIQSLFF.